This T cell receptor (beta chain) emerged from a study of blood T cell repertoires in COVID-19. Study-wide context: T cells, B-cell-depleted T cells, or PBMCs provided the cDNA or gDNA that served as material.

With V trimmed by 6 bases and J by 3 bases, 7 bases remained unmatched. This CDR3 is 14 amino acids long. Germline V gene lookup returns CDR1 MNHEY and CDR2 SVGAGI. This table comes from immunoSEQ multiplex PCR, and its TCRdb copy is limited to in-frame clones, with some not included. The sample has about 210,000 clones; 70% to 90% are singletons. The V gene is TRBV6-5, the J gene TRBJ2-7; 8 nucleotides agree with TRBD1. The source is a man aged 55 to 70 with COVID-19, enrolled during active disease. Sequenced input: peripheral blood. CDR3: CASSRGQDNYEQYF. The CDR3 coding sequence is TGTGCCAGCAGCCGGGGACAGGACAACTACGAGCAGTACTTC.